The clone carrying this T cell receptor beta chain was counted many times. Its specificity is unknown. Per germline, CDR1 SGHAT and CDR2 FQDESV (reference sequence). This CDR3 has 13 amino acids. V lost 2 bases, J lost 8 bases, and 10 bases lay in between. Using RNA transcripts as the source, TCR beta CDR3 regions were amplified. With the HTBI primer set, the TCR CDR3 went through a first round of RT-PCR. MiXCR, run by TCRdb on the multiplex PCR reads, gives a single entry per CDR3 protein. The sample has about 720,000 distinct CDR3 sequences; about 19% are singletons. The data were obtained in a study of T cells in Graves' hyperthyroidism and ophthalmopathy. Lactation, pregnancy, other autoimmune disease or uncontrolled infection led to exclusion of patients. Overall study findings and caveats: Blood also showed most of the thyroid clonotypes that were expanded above 0.001. It was a median 6.5 months before onset that the model predicted ophthalmopathy.

The sequencing input was blood. This receptor was taken from a woman between 50 and 59 years old with Graves' hyperthyroidism that later progressed to Graves' ophthalmopathy. V and J are TRBV11-1 and TRBJ2-1, with a possible D match to TRBD2 (5 bases). CDR3 in amino acids: CASSLISGDEQFF. In nucleotides, the CDR3 is TGTGCCAGCAGCTTAATATCCGGGGATGAGCAGTTCTTC.